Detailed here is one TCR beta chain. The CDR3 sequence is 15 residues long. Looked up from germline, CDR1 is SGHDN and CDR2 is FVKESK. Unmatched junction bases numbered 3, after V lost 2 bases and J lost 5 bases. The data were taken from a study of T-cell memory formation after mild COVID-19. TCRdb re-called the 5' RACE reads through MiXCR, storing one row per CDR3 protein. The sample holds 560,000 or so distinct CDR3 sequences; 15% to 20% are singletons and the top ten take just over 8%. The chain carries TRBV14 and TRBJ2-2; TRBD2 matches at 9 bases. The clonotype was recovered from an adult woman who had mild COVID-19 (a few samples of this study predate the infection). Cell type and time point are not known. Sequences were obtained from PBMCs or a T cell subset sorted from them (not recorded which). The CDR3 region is CASSQLAGLTGELFF. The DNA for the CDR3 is TGTGCCAGCAGCCAACTAGCGGGACTGACCGGGGAGCTGTTTTTT.